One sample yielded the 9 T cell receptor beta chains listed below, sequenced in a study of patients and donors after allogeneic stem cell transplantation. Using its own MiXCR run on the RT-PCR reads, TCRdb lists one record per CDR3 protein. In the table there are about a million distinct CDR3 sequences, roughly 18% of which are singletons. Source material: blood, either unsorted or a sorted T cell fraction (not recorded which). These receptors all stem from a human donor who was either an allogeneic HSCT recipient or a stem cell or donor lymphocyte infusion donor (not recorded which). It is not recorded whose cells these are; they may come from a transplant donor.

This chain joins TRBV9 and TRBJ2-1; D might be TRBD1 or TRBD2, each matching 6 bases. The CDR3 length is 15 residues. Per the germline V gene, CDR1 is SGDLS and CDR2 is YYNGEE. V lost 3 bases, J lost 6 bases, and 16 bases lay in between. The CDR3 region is CASSEGGLGGNEQFF. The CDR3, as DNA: TGTGCCAGCAGCGAGGGGGGACTGGGGGGCAATGAGCAGTTCTTC.

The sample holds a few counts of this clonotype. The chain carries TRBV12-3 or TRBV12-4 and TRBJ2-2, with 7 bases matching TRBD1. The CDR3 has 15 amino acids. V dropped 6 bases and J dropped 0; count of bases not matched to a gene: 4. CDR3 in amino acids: CASRTQGANTGELFF. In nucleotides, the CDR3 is TGTGCCAGCAGAACGCAGGGGGCGAACACCGGGGAGCTGTTTTTT.

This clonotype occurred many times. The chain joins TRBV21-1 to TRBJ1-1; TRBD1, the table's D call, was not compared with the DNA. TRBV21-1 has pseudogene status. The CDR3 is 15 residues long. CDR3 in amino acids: CASSQGETTNTEAFF. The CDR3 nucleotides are TGTGCCAGCAGCCAGGGGGAGACCACGAACACTGAAGCTTTCTTT.

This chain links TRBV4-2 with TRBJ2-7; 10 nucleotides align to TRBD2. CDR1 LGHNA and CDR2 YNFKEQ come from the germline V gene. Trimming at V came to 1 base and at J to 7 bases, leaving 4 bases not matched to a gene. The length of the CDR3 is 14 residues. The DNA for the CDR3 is TGTGCCAGCAGCCAAGGAGCGGGAGGGCAGGAGCAGTACTTC. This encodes CASSQGAGGQEQYF.

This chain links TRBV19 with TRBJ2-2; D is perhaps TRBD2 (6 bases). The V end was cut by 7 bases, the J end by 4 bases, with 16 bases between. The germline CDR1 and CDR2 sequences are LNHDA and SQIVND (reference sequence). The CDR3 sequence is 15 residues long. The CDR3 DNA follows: TGTGCCAGTATGCGGGGATGGCCGAGCACCGGGGAGCTGTTTTTT. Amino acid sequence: CASMRGWPSTGELFF.

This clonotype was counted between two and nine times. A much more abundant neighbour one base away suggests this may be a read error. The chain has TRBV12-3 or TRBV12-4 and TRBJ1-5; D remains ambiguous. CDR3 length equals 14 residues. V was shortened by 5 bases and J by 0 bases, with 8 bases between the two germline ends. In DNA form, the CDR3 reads TGTGCCAGCAGTCCGGGTTTTAGCAATCAGCCCCAGCATTTT. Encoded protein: CASSPGFSNQPQHF.

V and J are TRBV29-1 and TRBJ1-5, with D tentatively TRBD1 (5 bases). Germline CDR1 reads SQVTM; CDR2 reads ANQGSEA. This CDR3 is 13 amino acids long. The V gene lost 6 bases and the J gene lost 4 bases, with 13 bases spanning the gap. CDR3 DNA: TGCAGCGTGAAGGGAGAGGGGAATCAGCCCCAGCATTTT. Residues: CSVKGEGNQPQHF.

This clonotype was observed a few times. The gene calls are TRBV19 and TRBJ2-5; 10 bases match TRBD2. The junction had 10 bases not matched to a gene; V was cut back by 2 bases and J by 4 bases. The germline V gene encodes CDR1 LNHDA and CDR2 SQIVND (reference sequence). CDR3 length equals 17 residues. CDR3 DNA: TGTGCCAGTAGTATACCAAGCGGGAGGGCCGGGGGAGAGACCCAGTACTTC. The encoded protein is CASSIPSGRAGGETQYF.

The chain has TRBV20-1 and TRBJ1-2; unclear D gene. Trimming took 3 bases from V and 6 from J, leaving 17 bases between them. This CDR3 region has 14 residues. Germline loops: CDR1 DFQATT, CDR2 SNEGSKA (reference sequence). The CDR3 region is CSARSREAMDGYTF. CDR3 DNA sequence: TGCAGTGCTAGGTCAAGAGAGGCTATGGATGGCTACACCTTC.